This T cell receptor (beta chain) came from a study of tumor and adjacent non-tumor tissue in lung cancer. Study background: Aged roughly 30 to 76 years, patients included more than nine men and 5 women with stage I to III disease. On average, productive TCRbeta reads reached about 4.17 million per sample. Points from the study as a whole: Tumor repertoires had a smaller top 100 clone share than normal lung.

This sample's RNA came from whole unsorted tissue. More than 3 cm separated this lung sample from the edge of the tumor. This CDR3 is 15 amino acids long. With 4 bases removed from V and 8 bases from J, the gap between germline ends came to 18 bases. The germline gives CDR1 SGHAT, CDR2 FQNNGV. On this clonotype itself: What it binds is not known.

The library came from three nested PCR rounds adapted from ARM-PCR protocols. TCRdb fed the multiplex PCR reads into MiXCR, producing one record per CDR3 protein. The data hold more than 85,000 distinct CDR3 sequences, with about 62% observed a single time. The receptor was derived from a man aged 25-40 years with non-small cell lung cancer. The sequenced material came from distant non-tumor lung tissue. This sequence joins TRBV11-2 and TRBJ2-1, with D perhaps assigned TRBD1 or TRBD2 (5 bases each). CDR3 region: CASSYRMRGADEQFF. CDR3 bases: TGTGCCAGCAGCTATAGGATGAGAGGGGCCGATGAGCAGTTCTTC.